Below, 25 T cell receptor beta chains from the same sample are listed, as sequenced in a study of T cell responses to AZD1222 COVID-19 vaccine. Some clones are missing from TCRdb's copy, which holds only in-frame ones; the method was immunoSEQ multiplex PCR. This repertoire shows roughly 180,000 clones, approximately 90% found once; its top ten account for 3.4%. The material sequenced was peripheral blood, taken 28 days after the second AZD1222 dose. All receptors derive from an adult who received the AZD1222 COVID-19 vaccine.

This sequence joins TRBV10-3 and TRBJ2-1; 10 bases line up with TRBD2. Germline CDR1 ENHRY, CDR2 SYGVKD. CDR3 length: 15 amino acids. J gave up 3 bases and V 6 bases, and 5 bases lay outside the gene matches. CDR3 region: CAIRQGLAVYNEQFF. The CDR3 region has the DNA TGTGCCATCAGACAAGGACTAGCGGTCTACAATGAGCAGTTCTTC.

V usage is TRBV18 and J usage is TRBJ1-2; possible D gene TRBD1, 5 bases. From germline, CDR1 is KGHSH and CDR2 LQKENI. Deletions cut 0 bases from V and 7 bases from J, with 9 bases between. The CDR3 runs to 13 residues. The CDR3 here is CASSPPLGVGYTF. The DNA for the CDR3 is TGTGCCAGCTCACCACCTTTGGGGGTTGGCTACACCTTC.

The chain employs TRBV10-3 and TRBJ1-1, with D unclear. The CDR3 loop spans 14 amino acids. Germline CDR1 and CDR2: ENHRY and SYGVKD. V was cut by 3 bases and J by 4 bases, with 12 bases left in between. The CDR3 DNA reads TGTGCCATCAGTGATAGCGGGCTCGGCACTGAAGCTTTCTTT. This sequence encodes CAISDSGLGTEAFF.

This rearrangement joins TRBV27 to TRBJ1-3; D is ambiguous. The V end lost 0 bases, the J end lost 0 bases, and 9 bases lay between the germline ends. Germline CDR1 MNHEY, CDR2 SMNVEV (reference sequence). CDR3 length: 16 residues. The CDR3 here is CASSLSLPSSGNTIYF. CDR3 nucleotide sequence: TGTGCCAGCAGTTTATCCCTTCCTAGCTCTGGAAACACCATATATTTT.

The CDR3 reads CATSATDRGNTDTQYF. The DNA of the CDR3 is TGTGCCACCAGTGCCACGGACAGGGGAAACACAGATACGCAGTATTTT. This chain connects TRBV24-1 to TRBJ2-3, with TRBD1 matching 9 bases. This CDR3 has 16 amino acids. V shed 5 bases, J shed 2 bases, and the junction held 7 bases outside the gene matches. The germline V gene has CDR1 KGHDR and CDR2 SFDVKD.

The rearrangement uses TRBV9 and TRBJ2-3; a possible D gene is TRBD1 (6 bases). CDR1 is SGDLS, CDR2 YYNGEE, per germline. V lost 3 bases, J lost 4 bases, and 9 bases lay in between. The CDR3 spans 13 residues. In nucleotides, the CDR3 is TGTGCCAGCAGCGCACAGGGTGCAGATACGCAGTATTTT. Residues: CASSAQGADTQYF.

This chain connects TRBV27 to TRBJ2-2, with 7 positions matching TRBD1. After removal of 5 bases from V and 6 bases from J, the junction contained 3 bases not matched to a gene. CDR1 MNHEY and CDR2 SMNVEV come from the germline V gene (reference sequence). The CDR3 spans 13 residues. CDR3 nucleotide sequence: TGTGCCAGCAGTCTGCAGGGGGCCGGGGAGCTGTTTTTT. It translates to CASSLQGAGELFF.

The V call is TRBV6-5, the J call TRBJ1-1; TRBD1 agrees at 8 bases. Germline V lookup: CDR1 MNHEY, CDR2 SVGAGI. The CDR3 consists of 13 residues. The ends lost 4 bases at V and 4 bases at J; junction bases unmatched: 2. This chain's CDR3 is CASSSGGVTEAFF. The DNA of the CDR3 is TGTGCCAGCAGTTCAGGGGGCGTCACTGAAGCTTTCTTT.

This chain joins TRBV18 and TRBJ1-6; 8 nucleotides agree with TRBD1. The CDR3 loop spans 15 amino acids. V lost 3 bases and J lost 6; bases outside the gene matches: 4. Germline CDR1 reads KGHSH; CDR2 reads LQKENI. Here the CDR3 reads CASSPPGQVNSPLHF. The DNA for the CDR3 is TGTGCCAGCTCACCGCCGGGACAGGTTAATTCACCCCTCCACTTT.

The rearrangement joins TRBV7-3 to TRBJ1-2, with 9 nucleotides matching TRBD1. CDR3 size: 13 residues. The ends lost 5 bases at V and 7 bases at J; junction bases unmatched: 5. Germline CDR1 and CDR2: SGHTA and FQGTGA. This CDR3 reads CASSLRTGVGYTF. In nucleotides, the CDR3 is TGTGCCAGCAGCCTACGGACAGGGGTTGGCTACACCTTC.

This clone showed up just once. This chain connects TRBV4-3 to TRBJ1-2; 7 bases match TRBD1. Looked up from germline, CDR1 is LGHNA and CDR2 is YSLEER. V lost 1 base to trimming and J lost 2 bases; unmatched junction nucleotides: 13. There are 18 residues in the CDR3. CDR3 loop: CASSQVAWGQQWNYGYTF. Written as DNA, the CDR3 is TGCGCCAGCAGCCAAGTGGCGTGGGGACAGCAATGGAACTATGGCTACACCTTC.

V is TRBV28 and J is TRBJ1-4; D gene uncertain. Germline CDR1 and CDR2: MDHEN and SYDVKM. V was shortened by 6 bases and J by 4 bases, with 9 bases between the two germline ends. The CDR3 is 13 amino acids. The CDR3 protein is CASSLRVNEKLFF. The CDR3, as DNA: TGTGCCAGCAGCCTCCGAGTTAATGAAAAACTGTTTTTT. Variable domain in full (rest from reference TRBV28 and TRBJ1-4): DVKVTQSSRYLVKRTGEKVFLECVQDMDHENMFWYRQDPGLGLRLIYFSYDVKMKEKGDIPEGYSVSREKKERFSLILESASTNQTSMYLCASSLRVNEKLFFGSGTQLSVL.

V usage is TRBV19 and J usage is TRBJ1-4; D remains ambiguous. This CDR3 comprises 15 residues. Per germline, CDR1 LNHDA and CDR2 SQIVND (reference sequence). The V end was cut by 1 base, the J end by 3 bases, with 9 bases between. The CDR3, as DNA: TGTGCCAGTAGTATAGCAGGACCACCTAATGAAAAACTGTTTTTT. Amino acid sequence: CASSIAGPPNEKLFF.

A single count supports this clone. This chain links TRBV5-1 with TRBJ1-2, with D uncertain. V was clipped by 0 bases and J by 2 bases, with 5 bases between them. Germline V gene data show CDR1 as SGHRS and CDR2 as YFSETQ. The CDR3 consists of 13 residues. The CDR3 DNA follows: TGCGCCAGCAGCTTGGCACCGAACTATGGCTACACCTTC. It specifies CASSLAPNYGYTF.

This chain connects TRBV5-1 to TRBJ2-5; D may be TRBD2 (6 bases). The CDR3 is 14 amino acids. CDR1 is SGHRS, CDR2 YFSETQ, per germline. V was cut by 4 bases and J by 2 bases, with 12 bases left in between. Here the CDR3 reads CASSPWEVQETQYF. The DNA of the CDR3 is TGCGCCAGCAGCCCCTGGGAGGTACAAGAGACCCAGTACTTC.

The rearrangement joins TRBV23-1 to TRBJ1-6; 9 bases are shared with TRBD1. TRBV23-1 is an ORF for which the function is uncertain. This CDR3 has 14 amino acids. After removal of 8 bases from V and 10 bases from J, the junction contained 9 bases not matched to a gene. As DNA, the CDR3 is TGCGCCAGCGCCTCACAGGGGGCGGGATCACCCCTCCACTTT. It specifies CASASQGAGSPLHF.

The chain carries TRBV6-1 and TRBJ2-5; TRBD2 is a possible D gene (6 bases). V was pared by 3 bases and J by 5 bases, with 16 bases between. CDR1 is MNHNS and CDR2 is SASEGT in the germline V gene. The CDR3 extends over 15 amino acids. The CDR3 bases are TGTGCCAGCAGTGATAGGGGACTCCAAGGGGAGACCCAGTACTTC. Its translation is CASSDRGLQGETQYF.

V is TRBV27 and J is TRBJ2-5, with 9 bases identical to TRBD2. Germline values: CDR1 MNHEY, CDR2 SMNVEV (reference sequence). The CDR3 sequence is 17 residues long. J lost 5 bases, V lost 5 bases, and 15 bases had no gene match. The CDR3 nucleotides are TGTGCCAGCAGTCCTCGATCCCGAGTAGCGGGAGATGAGACCCAGTACTTC. It specifies CASSPRSRVAGDETQYF.

The V gene is TRBV30, the J gene TRBJ2-7; perhaps TRBD1 as D (6 bases). Trimming removed 3 bases from V and 2 bases from J, with 14 bases in between. This CDR3 has 14 residues. Looked up from germline, CDR1 is GTSNPN and CDR2 is SVGIG (reference sequence). CDR3 protein: CAWRRRGTAYEQYF. DNA of the CDR3: TGTGCCTGGAGAAGAAGGGGGACCGCCTACGAGCAGTACTTC.

In nucleotides, the CDR3 is TGTGCCAGCAGCCAAGACAGGGTGAATTCACCCCTCCACTTT. Protein sequence: CASSQDRVNSPLHF. V and J are TRBV7-3 and TRBJ1-6, with 7 bases matching TRBD1. The trim removed 5 bases at V and 7 bases at J, leaving 5 bases unmatched. CDR1 SGHTA and CDR2 FQGTGA come from the germline V gene. The CDR3 runs 14 residues. Drawing the rest from reference TRBV7-3 and TRBJ1-6, the complete variable domain is GAGVSQTPSNKVTEKGKYVELRCDPISGHTALYWYRQSLGQGPEFLIYFQGTGAADDSGLPNDRFFAVRPEGSVSTLKIQRTERGDSAVYLCASSQDRVNSPLHFGNGTRLTVT.

This clone was recorded once. The chain couples TRBV2 to TRBJ1-4, with unresolved D. This CDR3 region has 15 residues. Germline V CDR1 and CDR2: SNHLY, FYNNEI. The ends were cut back, 5 bases at V and 0 bases at J, with 10 bases in the middle. The CDR3 coding sequence is TGTGCCAGCAGTCGCCTGAGGGCAACTAATGAAAAACTGTTTTTT. The encoded protein is CASSRLRATNEKLFF. The full variable domain, completed using reference TRBV2 and TRBJ1-4, is EPEVTQTPSHQVTQMGQEVILRCVPISNHLYFYWYRQILGQKVEFLVSFYNNEISEKSEIFDDQFSVERPDGSNFTLKIRSTKLEDSAMYFCASSRLRATNEKLFFGSGTQLSVL.

This chain connects TRBV28 to TRBJ1-5, with D unresolved. Between the trimmed V and J ends, which lost 3 bases and 0 bases, there was a span of 3 bases. Germline lookup yields CDR1 MDHEN and CDR2 SYDVKM. The CDR3 totals 13 residues. CDR3 residues: CASSFNSNQPQHF. The CDR3 DNA reads TGTGCCAGCAGTTTTAATAGCAATCAGCCCCAGCATTTT.

This clone was observed once. The chain is built from TRBV24-1 and TRBJ2-2; the match to TRBD2 covers 14 bases. Germline values: CDR1 KGHDR, CDR2 SFDVKD. V trimming: 2 bases; J trimming: 2 bases; junction bases outside the gene matches: 6. CDR3 length: 19 amino acids. DNA for the CDR3: TGTGCCACCAGTGATTCACCGACTAGCGGGAGGGGTAACACCGGGGAGCTGTTTTTT. Its translation: CATSDSPTSGRGNTGELFF.

This rearrangement joins TRBV5-1 to TRBJ2-4; 9 nucleotides align to TRBD2. Trimming took 5 bases from V and 6 from J; bases not matched to a gene: 6. The CDR3 sequence is 14 residues long. Germline lookup yields CDR1 SGHRS and CDR2 YFSETQ. The CDR3 region has the DNA TGCGCCAGCAGAGAAATAGCGGGAGCAAACATTCAGTACTTC. This gives the protein CASREIAGANIQYF.

The gene calls are TRBV5-1 and TRBJ2-3; TRBD2 matches at 14 bases. This CDR3 spans 18 amino acids. Germline V gene lookup returns CDR1 SGHRS and CDR2 YFSETQ. V lost 2 bases and J lost 0; bases outside the gene matches: 5. In DNA, the CDR3 is TGCGCCAGCAGCTTTGGACTAGCGGGAGGCCCAAGCACAGATACGCAGTATTTT. Translation gives CASSFGLAGGPSTDTQYF. Variable domain in full (rest from reference TRBV5-1 and TRBJ2-3): KAGVTQTPRYLIKTRGQQVTLSCSPISGHRSVSWYQQTPGQGLQFLFEYFSETQRNKGNFPGRFSGRQFSNSRSEMNVSTLELGDSALYLCASSFGLAGGPSTDTQYFGPGTRLTVL.